This T cell receptor (beta chain) was sequenced during a study of shared clonotypes between healthy human individuals. Study-level background: Each donor had three CD4 naive, three CD4 memory, two CD8 naive and one CD8 memory plate. Notes on the study in general: What limited the represented genetic and exposure-history diversity was the small number of donors.

The table came from immunoSEQ multiplex PCR; TCRdb's copy has only in-frame clones and leaves some out. The sample shows roughly 1,100,000 clones, around 76% of them seen only once. From germline, CDR1 is SGHTA and CDR2 FQGNSA. The CDR3 spans 17 residues. V shed 5 bases and J 7 bases; nucleotides not matched to a gene: 8. A note on this clone: Its antigen is currently unknown.

The receptor comes from a man aged 18 to 29 in good health. V is TRBV7-2 and J is TRBJ2-4; 16 nucleotides align to TRBD2. Sequenced input: memory CD4+ T cells sorted from blood. Described subset: CD45RA-negative fraction. CDR3 loop: CASSPGLAGGMGNIQYF. CDR3 DNA: TGTGCCAGCAGCCCGGGACTAGCGGGAGGGATGGGGAACATTCAGTACTTC.